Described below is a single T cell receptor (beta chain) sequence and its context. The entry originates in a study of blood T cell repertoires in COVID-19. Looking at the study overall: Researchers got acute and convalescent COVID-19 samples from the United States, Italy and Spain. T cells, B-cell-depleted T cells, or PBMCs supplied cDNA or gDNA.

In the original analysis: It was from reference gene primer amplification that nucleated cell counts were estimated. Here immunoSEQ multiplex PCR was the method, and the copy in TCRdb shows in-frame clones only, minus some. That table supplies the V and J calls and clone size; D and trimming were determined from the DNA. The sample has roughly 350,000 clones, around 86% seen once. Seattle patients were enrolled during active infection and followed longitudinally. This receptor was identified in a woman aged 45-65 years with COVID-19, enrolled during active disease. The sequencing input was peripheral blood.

The CDR3 DNA reads as TGTGCCAGCAGCCAAGATCCCAGCGGGGCGCAAGAGACCCAGTACTTC. The encoded protein is CASSQDPSGAQETQYF. The chain uses TRBV4-2 and TRBJ2-5, with TRBD2 matching 7 bases. This CDR3 region has 16 residues. Trimming took 0 bases from V and 2 from J; bases not matched to a gene: 6. Germline values: CDR1 LGHNA, CDR2 YNFKEQ.